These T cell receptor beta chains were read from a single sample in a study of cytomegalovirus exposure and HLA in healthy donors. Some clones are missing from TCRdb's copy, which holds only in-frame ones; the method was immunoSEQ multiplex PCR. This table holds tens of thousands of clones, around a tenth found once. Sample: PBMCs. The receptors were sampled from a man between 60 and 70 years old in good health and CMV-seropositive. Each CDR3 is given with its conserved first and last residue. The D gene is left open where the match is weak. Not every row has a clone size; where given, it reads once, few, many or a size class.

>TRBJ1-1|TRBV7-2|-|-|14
CASSIAGLGTEAFF
TGTGCCAGCAGCATTGCAGGGTTGGGCACTGAAGCTTTCTTT
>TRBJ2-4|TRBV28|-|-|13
CASTLGGSNIQYF
TGTGCCAGCACCCTGGGGGGTTCCAACATTCAGTACTTC
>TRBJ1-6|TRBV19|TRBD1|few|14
CASSNGQGASPLHF
TGTGCCAGTTCGAATGGACAGGGAGCTTCACCCCTCCACTTT
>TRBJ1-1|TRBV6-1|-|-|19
CASSEATLYGGVMNTEAFF
TGTGCCAGCAGTGAAGCAACCCTATACGGGGGAGTTATGAACACTGAAGCTTTCTTT
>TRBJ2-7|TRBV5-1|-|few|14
CASSRSVNSYEQYF
TGCGCCAGCAGCCGTTCAGTGAACTCCTACGAGCAGTACTTC
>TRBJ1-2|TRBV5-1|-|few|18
CASSLSGVGTGFNYGYTF
TGCGCCAGCAGCTTGTCCGGGGTTGGAACAGGGTTTAACTATGGCTACACCTTC
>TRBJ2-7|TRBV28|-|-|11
CASSWTIEQYF
TGTGCCAGCAGTTGGACTATAGAGCAGTACTTC
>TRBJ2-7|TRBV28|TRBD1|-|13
CASRLPRQGEQYF
TGTGCCAGCAGGCTTCCAAGACAGGGGGAGCAGTACTTC
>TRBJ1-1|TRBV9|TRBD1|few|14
CASSGGDRATEAFF
TGTGCCAGCAGCGGCGGGGACAGGGCCACTGAAGCTTTCTTT
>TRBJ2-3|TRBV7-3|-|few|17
CASSLGGPSGSQNTQYF
TGTGCCAGCAGCTTAGGAGGGCCTTCCGGGAGTCAAAATACGCAGTATTTT
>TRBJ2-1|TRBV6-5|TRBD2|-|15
CASSYGLAGVSEQFF
TGTGCCAGCAGTTACGGGCTAGCGGGAGTTAGTGAGCAGTTCTTC
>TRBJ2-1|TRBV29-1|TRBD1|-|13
CSVTTGGYDEQFF
TGCAGCGTAACGACAGGGGGGTATGATGAGCAGTTCTTC
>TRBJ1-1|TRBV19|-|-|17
CASSRRRRGSFRTEAFF
TGTGCCAGTAGTCGAAGGAGGCGGGGCAGTTTCCGGACTGAAGCTTTCTTT
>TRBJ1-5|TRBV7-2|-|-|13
CASSLSLNQPQHF
TGTGCCAGCAGCTTATCCCTAAATCAGCCCCAGCATTTT
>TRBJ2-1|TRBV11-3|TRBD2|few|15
CASSLAGGSYNEQFF
TGTGCCAGCAGCTTAGCGGGGGGCTCCTACAATGAGCAGTTCTTC
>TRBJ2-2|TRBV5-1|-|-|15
CASSSAGTNTGELFF
TGCGCCAGCAGCAGCGCCGGGACAAACACCGGGGAGCTGTTTTTT
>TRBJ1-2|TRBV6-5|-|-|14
CASPIAGLNYGYTF
TGTGCCTCCCCTATTGCGGGGCTAAACTATGGCTACACCTTC
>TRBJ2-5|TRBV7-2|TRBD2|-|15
CASTITTGGPETQYF
TGTGCCAGCACCATTACGACGGGAGGGCCGGAGACCCAGTACTTC
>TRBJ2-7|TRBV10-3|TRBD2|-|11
CAIGGAYEQYF
TGTGCCATCGGGGGGGCCTACGAGCAGTACTTC
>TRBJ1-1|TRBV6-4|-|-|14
CASSREGRNTEAFF
TGTGCCAGCAGTAGGGAGGGGAGGAACACTGAAGCTTTCTTT
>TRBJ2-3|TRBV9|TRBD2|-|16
CASSVEDGRAADTQYF
TGTGCCAGCAGCGTAGAGGACGGGAGGGCGGCAGATACGCAGTATTTT
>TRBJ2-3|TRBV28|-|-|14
CASSAGTSTDTQYF
TGTGCCAGCAGCGCGGGGACGAGCACAGATACGCAGTATTTT
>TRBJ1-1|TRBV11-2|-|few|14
CASSSTQGNTEAFF
TGTGCCAGCAGCTCCACCCAGGGGAACACTGAAGCTTTCTTT
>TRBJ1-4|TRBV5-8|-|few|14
CASSSGGRYEKLFF
TGTGCCAGCAGCTCTGGGGGGAGATATGAAAAACTGTTTTTT
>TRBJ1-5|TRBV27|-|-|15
CASSSTSYSNQPQHF
TGTGCCAGCAGTTCTACGTCATATAGCAATCAGCCCCAGCATTTT
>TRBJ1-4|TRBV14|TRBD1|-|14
CASSSGTGTEKLFF
TGTGCCAGCAGCTCCGGGACAGGGACCGAAAAACTGTTTTTT
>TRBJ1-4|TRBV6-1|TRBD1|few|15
CASSESGTGGEKLFF
TGTGCCAGCAGCGAGAGCGGGACAGGGGGCGAAAAACTGTTTTTT
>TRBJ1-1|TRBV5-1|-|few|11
CASRSSGGAFF
TGCGCCAGCAGATCCTCGGGGGGAGCTTTCTTT
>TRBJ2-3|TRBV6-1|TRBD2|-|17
CASSESLRLAGTDTQYF
TGTGCCAGCAGTGAATCATTGCGACTAGCGGGCACAGATACGCAGTATTTT
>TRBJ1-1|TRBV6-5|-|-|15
CASSPSSGRGTEAFF
TGTGCCAGCAGCCCATCGTCAGGGAGGGGAACTGAAGCTTTCTTT
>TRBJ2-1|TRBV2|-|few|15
CATSPSRTDYNEQFF
TGTGCCACCAGCCCTTCAAGGACAGATTACAATGAGCAGTTCTTC
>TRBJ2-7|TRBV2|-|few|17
CARSEFSTRGTDYEQYF
TGTGCCAGAAGTGAATTTAGCACACGCGGGACAGACTACGAGCAGTACTTC
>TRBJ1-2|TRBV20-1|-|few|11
CSARPDYGYTF
TGCAGTGCTAGACCAGACTATGGCTACACCTTC
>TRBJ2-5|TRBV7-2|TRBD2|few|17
CASSLDGLAGGYETQYF
TGTGCCAGCAGCTTAGATGGACTAGCGGGAGGTTACGAGACCCAGTACTTC
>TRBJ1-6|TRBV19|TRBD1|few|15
CASSNMGQGNSPLHF
TGTGCCAGTAGTAACATGGGACAGGGAAACTCACCCCTCCACTTT
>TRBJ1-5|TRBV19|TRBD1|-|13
CASLGGLNQPQHF
TGTGCCAGTTTAGGGGGCCTCAATCAGCCCCAGCATTTT
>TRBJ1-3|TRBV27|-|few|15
CASSLLAGAGNTIYF
TGTGCCAGCAGTTTATTAGCAGGGGCTGGAAACACCATATATTTT
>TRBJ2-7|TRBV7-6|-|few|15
CASSLGASETYEQYF
TGTGCCAGCAGCTTAGGGGCTAGCGAAACCTACGAGCAGTACTTC
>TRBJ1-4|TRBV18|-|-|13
CASSRREDEKLFF
TGTGCCAGCTCAAGGAGGGAGGATGAAAAACTGTTTTTT
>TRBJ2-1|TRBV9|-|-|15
CASSVVGARHNEQFF
TGTGCCAGCAGCGTAGTGGGGGCGCGGCACAATGAGCAGTTCTTC
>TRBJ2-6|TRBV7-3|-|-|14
CASSLPSGANVLTF
TGTGCCAGCAGCTTACCGTCCGGGGCCAACGTCCTGACTTTC
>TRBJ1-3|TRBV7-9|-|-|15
CASSGGQLSGNTIYF
TGTGCCAGCAGCGGGGGACAACTCTCTGGAAACACCATATATTTT
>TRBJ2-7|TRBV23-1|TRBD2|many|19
CASSQSKGTLAGESYEQYF
TGCGCCAGCAGTCAATCGAAGGGCACCCTAGCGGGAGAATCCTACGAGCAGTACTTC
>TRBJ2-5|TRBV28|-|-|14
CATGRGPLQETQYF
TGTGCCACCGGGCGGGGGCCTTTACAAGAGACCCAGTACTTC
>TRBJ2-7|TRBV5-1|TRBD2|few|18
CASGHPRTSGTATYEQYF
TGCGCCAGCGGCCACCCGAGGACTAGCGGGACAGCTACCTACGAGCAGTACTTC
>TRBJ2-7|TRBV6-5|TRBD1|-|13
CASSGQPTYEQYF
TGTGCCAGCTCGGGACAGCCAACCTACGAGCAGTACTTC
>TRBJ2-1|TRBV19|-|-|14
CASSKDTYYNEQFF
TGTGCCAGTAGTAAGGACACCTACTACAATGAGCAGTTCTTC
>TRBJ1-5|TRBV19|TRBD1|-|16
CASSSPGTGITKPQHF
TGTGCCAGTAGTTCTCCCGGGACAGGTATTACAAAGCCCCAGCATTTT
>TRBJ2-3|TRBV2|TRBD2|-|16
CASSATGLAGVDTQYF
TGTGCCAGCAGTGCGACGGGACTAGCGGGAGTAGATACGCAGTATTTT
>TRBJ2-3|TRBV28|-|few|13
CASSLRGSDTQYF
TGTGCCAGCAGTTTGAGGGGGAGCGATACGCAGTATTTT
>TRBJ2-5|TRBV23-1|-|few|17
CASSQSFGGHPSKTQYF
TGCGCCAGCAGTCAATCGTTTGGCGGGCACCCGTCGAAGACCCAGTACTTC
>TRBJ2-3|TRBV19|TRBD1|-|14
CASSIDRVTDTQYF
TGTGCCAGTAGTATCGACAGGGTCACAGATACGCAGTATTTT
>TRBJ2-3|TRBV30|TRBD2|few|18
CAWSGLAGGILGTDTQYF
TGTGCCTGGAGTGGACTAGCGGGAGGCATTTTAGGCACAGATACGCAGTATTTT
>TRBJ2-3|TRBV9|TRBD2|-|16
CASSGGLAGVTDTQYF
TGTGCCAGCAGCGGGGGACTAGCGGGAGTGACAGATACGCAGTATTTT
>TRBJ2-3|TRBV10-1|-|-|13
CASSDLATDTQYF
TGCGCCAGCAGTGACTTAGCTACAGATACGCAGTATTTT
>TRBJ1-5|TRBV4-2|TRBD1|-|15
CASSQEGQINQPQHF
TGTGCCAGCAGCCAAGAGGGACAGATCAATCAGCCCCAGCATTTT
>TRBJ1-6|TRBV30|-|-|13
CAWSVYYNSPLHF
TGTGCCTGGAGTGTTTATTATAATTCACCCCTCCACTTT
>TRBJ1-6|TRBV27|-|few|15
CASSSLSSYNSPLHF
TGTGCCAGCAGTTCTTTGAGCTCCTATAATTCACCCCTCCACTTT